This T cell receptor (beta chain) was observed in a study of blood T cell repertoires in COVID-19. On the study more broadly: COVID-19 samples collected from the United States, Italy and Spain covered acute and convalescent phases. Sample material is recorded as cDNA or gDNA derived from T cells, B-cell-depleted T cells, or PBMCs.

Authors' data handling: Amplification of reference gene primers provided the estimated nucleated cell counts. Clones were read by immunoSEQ multiplex PCR, and TCRdb kept only the in-frame ones, dropping some. V and J calls and clone size come straight from that table; D and trimming were deduced from the DNA. The table shows roughly 89,000 clones, with less than 85% occurring only once. This clone was seen a few times. This TCR was recovered from a woman aged 65 to 85 with acute or convalescent COVID-19. Sequencing used peripheral blood.

The CDR3 reads CASRQDPSLAYEQYF. For the CDR3, the DNA is TGTGCCAGCAGACAAGACCCTAGTCTAGCCTACGAGCAGTACTTC. The chain is built from TRBV28 and TRBJ2-7; D remains ambiguous. The CDR3 is 15 amino acids. Germline lookup yields CDR1 MDHEN and CDR2 SYDVKM. The V end lost 6 bases, the J end lost 2 bases, and 17 bases lay between the germline ends.